A single count supports the clone carrying this T cell receptor (beta chain). The trim removed 5 bases at V and 1 base at J, leaving 8 bases unmatched. The V gene's germline CDR1 is MNHNS and CDR2 SASEGT. This CDR3 region has 15 residues. This record belongs to a study of cytomegalovirus exposure and HLA in healthy donors. The PCR was carried out with 60 Vbeta primers and 13 Jbeta primers. Sequencing used immunoSEQ multiplex PCR; TCRdb keeps in-frame clones, though not all of them. The data contain roughly 230,000 clones, over 90% of them seen just once; the ten biggest clones take up about 1.5%. This chain joins TRBV6-1 and TRBJ2-7; 7 nucleotides agree with TRBD1. Source material: PBMCs. This receptor was obtained from a girl aged 2 to 10 in good health and CMV-seronegative. CDR3 sequence reads: CASSSTGTKSYEQYF. The CDR3 region has the DNA TGTGCCAGCAGTTCGACAGGGACGAAATCCTACGAGCAGTACTTC.